This T cell receptor beta chain was recorded in a study of CD8 T cells in Susac syndrome. Study at large: Blood was drawn from patients with Susac syndrome. At that point, they were therapy-naive, on corticosteroids, or on intravenous immunoglobulin alone.

FACS enriched CD8+ TEMRA cells, while bulk CD8+ and CD4+ were negatively isolated. The CDR3 spans 16 residues. The V gene lost 4 bases and the J gene lost 6 bases, with 17 bases spanning the gap. Germline CDR1 KGHDR, CDR2 SFDVKD. Reverse transcription of roughly 0.45 to 1 ug RNA was performed with random hexamers. The authors amplified TCR beta CDR3 across 54 Vbeta and 13 Jbeta using immunoSEQ multiplex PCR. A single record per CDR3 protein comes from TCRdb applying MiXCR to the immunoSEQ multiplex PCR reads. The repertoire holds about 130,000 distinct CDR3 sequences, with around 93% as singletons. Sequenced input: CD8+ T cells from PBMCs. The sequence was obtained from a human donor with Susac syndrome. The rearrangement uses TRBV24-1 and TRBJ1-4; the D is unclear. The CDR3 region has the DNA TGTGCCACCAGTGACAAGGACGGGTCTAAGGATGAAAAACTGTTTTTT. Amino acid sequence: CATSDKDGSKDEKLFF.